Each of the 32 T cell receptor beta chains below was sequenced from the same sample in a study of cytomegalovirus exposure and HLA in healthy donors. The PCR had 60 Vbeta and 13 Jbeta primers. Measured with immunoSEQ multiplex PCR; TCRdb has only the in-frame clones, and not every one. The sample carries about 72,000 clones, around 70% recorded once. The source material was PBMCs. All receptors come from a man aged 35-49 years in good health and CMV-seropositive.

The V gene is TRBV11-2, the J gene TRBJ2-5, with D maybe TRBD2 (5 bases). The DNA end is a closer match to TRBJ2-7, so the J assignment may be wrong. The CDR3 totals 13 residues. Germline loops: CDR1 SGHAT, CDR2 FQNNGV. The CDR3 reads CASSLTTFHEQYF. DNA for the CDR3: TGTGCCAGCAGCTTGACTACCTTCCACGAGCAGTACTTC.

The V and J genes are TRBV6-6 and TRBJ1-2; TRBD1 is a possible D gene (5 bases). CDR1 and CDR2 from the germline V gene are MNHNY and SVGAGI (reference sequence). This CDR3 is 15 amino acids long. Trimming removed 4 bases from V and 6 bases from J, with 18 bases in between. In DNA, the CDR3 is TGTGCCAGCAGTTCGGGGGTCACCGGGGGGGATGGCTACACCTTC. It specifies CASSSGVTGGDGYTF.

The sample holds a few counts of this clone. The genes are TRBV4-1 and TRBJ1-5; TRBD1 might be the D (6 bases). Trimming pared 3 bases from V and 6 bases from J, leaving 15 bases between. This CDR3 spans 15 amino acids. Germline V lookup: CDR1 MGHRA, CDR2 YSYEKL. CDR3 DNA sequence: TGCGCCAGCAGCCATGTCAGGGGTTGGAGTCAGCCCCAGCATTTT. Amino acids: CASSHVRGWSQPQHF.

The V and J genes are TRBV5-1 and TRBJ2-7; D is perhaps TRBD1 (6 bases). The CDR3 totals 13 residues. The germline V and J ends were trimmed by 4 bases and 6 bases, with 14 bases remaining between them. Germline CDR1 and CDR2: SGHRS and YFSETQ. The CDR3 region is CASSSLQGSEQYF. CDR3 DNA sequence: TGCGCCAGCAGCAGTCTACAGGGAAGCGAGCAGTACTTC.

This chain uses TRBV28 with TRBJ2-7; TRBD1 matches 8 bases. CDR3 length equals 16 residues. V lost 2 bases to trimming and J lost 2 bases; unmatched junction nucleotides: 8. Germline V gives CDR1 MDHEN, CDR2 SYDVKM. The CDR3 loop reads CASSLLGTGIAYEQYF. CDR3 in DNA: TGTGCCAGCAGTTTACTCGGGACAGGTATAGCCTACGAGCAGTACTTC.

This chain connects TRBV19 to TRBJ1-1; TRBD1 is a possible D gene (5 bases). The CDR3 consists of 12 residues. Trimming removed 7 bases from V and 5 bases from J, with 11 bases in between. In germline, CDR1 is LNHDA, CDR2 SQIVND (reference sequence). The CDR3 coding sequence is TGTGCCAGTACCCTTCGGGGGACTGAAGCTTTCTTT. Translating gives CASTLRGTEAFF.

The rearrangement links TRBV10-3 to TRBJ1-2, with a possible D match to TRBD1 (6 bases). V lost 9 bases and J 4 bases, leaving 21 bases between the germline ends. This CDR3 is built from 15 residues. Per germline, CDR1 ENHRY and CDR2 SYGVKD. CDR3 in DNA: TGTGCCATTACTCCGGAGCCGGACAGTTTCTATGGCTACACCTTC. Translating it yields CAITPEPDSFYGYTF.

The V gene is TRBV28, the J gene TRBJ1-6; D remains ambiguous. V was clipped by 4 bases and J by 9 bases, with 16 bases between them. Per the germline V gene, CDR1 is MDHEN and CDR2 is SYDVKM. CDR3 size: 15 residues. The CDR3 coding sequence is TGTGCCAGCAGTTCCCTTCGAGGGTTGAGTTCACCCCTCCACTTT. Its translation is CASSSLRGLSSPLHF. Looking up the rest from reference TRBV28 and TRBJ1-6 gives the full variable domain: DVKVTQSSRYLVKRTGEKVFLECVQDMDHENMFWYRQDPGLGLRLIYFSYDVKMKEKGDIPEGYSVSREKKERFSLILESASTNQTSMYLCASSSLRGLSSPLHFGNGTRLTVT.

V is TRBV4-1 and J is TRBJ1-2, with 8 positions matching TRBD1. This CDR3 contains 17 residues. CDR1 and CDR2 (germline): MGHRA, YSYEKL. V lost 1 base, J lost 8 bases, and 15 bases stayed unmatched. CDR3 DNA sequence: TGCGCCAGCAGCCAAGCCGGGACAGGCATATTTGTCGTAGGCTACACCTTC. Residues: CASSQAGTGIFVVGYTF.

The chain carries TRBV7-8 and TRBJ2-1; the match to TRBD2 covers 7 bases. The CDR3 totals 14 residues. Germline values: CDR1 SGHVS, CDR2 FQNEAQ. The V gene end was trimmed by 5 bases and the J gene end by 7 bases; junction bases not matched to a gene: 8. The CDR3 spells CASSPESGGNEQFF. Written as DNA, the CDR3 is TGTGCCAGCAGCCCGGAATCCGGGGGGAATGAGCAGTTCTTC.

This clone has more than one count but fewer than ten. The same CDR3 arises from other DNA sequences in this sample as well. The chain links TRBV11-3 to TRBJ2-7, with D unresolved. The CDR3 has 15 residues. Germline lookup yields CDR1 SGHNT and CDR2 YENEEA. Trimming took off 6 bases at V and 4 bases at J, with 19 bases between the two ends. The CDR3 sequence is CASSHKEKTAYEQYF. CDR3 in DNA: TGTGCCAGCAGTCACAAGGAGAAGACGGCATACGAGCAGTACTTC.

V and J are TRBV6-5 and TRBJ1-1; maybe TRBD1 (6 bases). V lost 2 bases and J lost 1, with 11 bases in between. The germline gives CDR1 MNHEY, CDR2 SVGAGI. The length of the CDR3 is 15 residues. The CDR3 DNA reads TGTGCCAGCAGTTACGGAGCAGGGGCGAACACTGAAGCTTTCTTT. Its translation is CASSYGAGANTEAFF.

The chain links TRBV30 to TRBJ2-3; 7 bases are shared with TRBD1. Germline V lookup: CDR1 GTSNPN, CDR2 SVGIG (reference sequence). The CDR3 extends over 13 amino acids. Germline trimming cut 2 bases from V and 2 bases from J; bases unmatched to any gene: 1. CDR3 region: CAWSRGHTDTQYF. CDR3 nucleotide sequence: TGTGCCTGGAGTAGGGGGCACACAGATACGCAGTATTTT.

This clone appeared a single time. This sequence joins TRBV6-5 and TRBJ2-1, with D possibly TRBD1 on 6 matching bases. The CDR3 covers 12 residues. Trimming took off 7 bases at V and 12 bases at J, with 16 bases between the two ends. CDR1 and CDR2 from the germline V gene are MNHEY and SVGAGI. CDR3 bases: TGTGCCAGCACCCAAACAGGGCAACGGCAGTTCTTC. It encodes CASTQTGQRQFF.

The J gene is TRBJ1-1, the V gene TRBV15; unclear D gene. The CDR3 sequence is 14 residues long. Germline CDR1 and CDR2: LNHNV and YYDKDF (reference sequence). V was shortened by 1 base and J by 1 base, with 7 bases between the two germline ends. The CDR3 sequence is CATSRGPGNTEAFF. In DNA form, the CDR3 reads TGTGCCACCAGCAGAGGGCCGGGGAACACTGAAGCTTTCTTT.

The V gene is TRBV2, the J gene TRBJ2-3, with 9 bases fitting TRBD2. CDR3 length equals 16 residues. V was clipped by 2 bases and J by 9 bases; unmatched bases: 12. The V gene's germline CDR1 is SNHLY and CDR2 FYNNEI. The DNA for the CDR3 is TGTGCCAGCAGTGAAAGAACTAGCGGGCTCCCCGGCACGCAGTATTTT. Residues: CASSERTSGLPGTQYF.

V is TRBV5-1 and J is TRBJ1-6; no reliable D call. Between the trimmed V and J ends, which lost 2 bases and 8 bases, there was a span of 8 bases. The CDR3 consists of 13 residues. The germline gives CDR1 SGHRS, CDR2 YFSETQ. CDR3 DNA sequence: TGCGCCAGCAGCTTTTCGAGGGATTCACCCCTCCACTTT. Its protein is CASSFSRDSPLHF.

This sequence joins TRBV9 and TRBJ2-2; TRBD1 might be the D (6 bases). The length of the CDR3 is 13 residues. Per germline, CDR1 SGDLS and CDR2 YYNGEE. V was shortened by 3 bases and J by 5 bases, with 8 bases between the two germline ends. CDR3 amino acids: CASSAQGTGELFF. CDR3 DNA: TGTGCCAGCAGCGCCCAGGGGACCGGGGAGCTGTTTTTT. Variable domain in full (rest from reference TRBV9 and TRBJ2-2): DSGVTQTPKHLITATGQRVTLRCSPRSGDLSVYWYQQSLDQGLQFLIQYYNGEERAKGNILERFSAQQFPDLHSELNLSSLELGDSALYFCASSAQGTGELFFGEGSRLTVL.

This clone was observed a few times. CDR3 sequence (DNA): TGCAGCGTCAACACAGCAGAAAACATTCAGTACTTC. Translation: CSVNTAENIQYF. The rearrangement links TRBV29-1 to TRBJ2-4; D unresolved. In germline, CDR1 is SQVTM, CDR2 ANQGSEA. The length of the CDR3 is 12 residues. Trimming stripped 6 bases from V and 5 bases from J, with 11 bases between.

This clone showed up just once. V is TRBV4-3 and J is TRBJ1-2, with unresolved D. V gave up 0 bases and J gave up 0 bases, with 11 bases separating them. CDR1 and CDR2 from the germline V gene are LGHNA and YSLEER. The CDR3 spans 16 residues. The CDR3 DNA follows: TGCGCCAGCAGCCAAGATCTATGGGCTACTAACTATGGCTACACCTTC. Amino acid sequence: CASSQDLWATNYGYTF.

This clone was seen a handful of times. The same CDR3 can be traced to other DNA sequences in this sample. This sequence joins TRBV11-3 and TRBJ2-7, with a possible D match to TRBD1 (6 bases). V lost 5 bases and J 2 bases, leaving 16 bases between the germline ends. The CDR3 is 15 residues long. In germline, CDR1 is SGHNT, CDR2 YENEEA. The CDR3 DNA reads TGTGCCAGCAGCCAGAGGCGGAAGGGGGCCTACGAGCAGTACTTC. Translated, it gives CASSQRRKGAYEQYF.

V and J are TRBV4-3 and TRBJ1-1, with 7 bases that match TRBD1. The germline gives CDR1 LGHNA, CDR2 YSLEER. Unmatched junction bases numbered 6, after V lost 2 bases and J lost 3 bases. CDR3 length: 15 amino acids. CDR3 in DNA: TGCGCCAGCAGCCAATATCGAACAGGGGACACTGAAGCTTTCTTT. Its protein product is CASSQYRTGDTEAFF.

V and J are TRBV5-8 and TRBJ2-5, with TRBD2 matching over 10 bases. V trimming: 4 bases; J trimming: 3 bases; junction bases outside the gene matches: 9. Per the germline V gene, CDR1 is SGHTS and CDR2 is YDEGEE. This CDR3 region has 16 residues. This CDR3 reads CASSAGAGGPEETQYF. The CDR3, as DNA: TGTGCCAGCAGCGCCGGAGCGGGGGGGCCGGAAGAGACCCAGTACTTC.

The chain links TRBV2 to TRBJ2-7; 7 bases agree with TRBD1. The germline V gene encodes CDR1 SNHLY and CDR2 FYNNEI. V shed 4 bases, J shed 4 bases, and the junction held 4 bases outside the gene matches. This CDR3 contains 13 residues. The CDR3 nucleotides read TGTGCCAGCAGTGGACAGGGTGGTTACGAGCAGTACTTC. Its translation is CASSGQGGYEQYF.

The genes are TRBV2 and TRBJ2-2; tentatively, D is TRBD2 (5 bases). Trimming pared 6 bases from V and 4 bases from J, leaving 15 bases between. Per germline, CDR1 SNHLY and CDR2 FYNNEI. This CDR3 contains 15 residues. The CDR3 loop is CASSLGSRGTGELFF. In DNA, the CDR3 is TGTGCCAGCAGCCTAGGGAGCCGGGGCACCGGGGAGCTGTTTTTT.

This chain links TRBV4-2 with TRBJ2-2; 7 bases map to TRBD2. The germline V gene has CDR1 LGHNA and CDR2 YNFKEQ. The CDR3 loop spans 18 amino acids. The V gene end was trimmed by 1 base and the J gene end by 1 base; junction bases not matched to a gene: 9. The CDR3 bases are TGTGCCAGCAGCCAAGTACCAGCGGGGTACCAGAACACCGGGGAGCTGTTTTTT. Translated: CASSQVPAGYQNTGELFF.

This clone has only a few counts. J is TRBJ1-1 and V is TRBV11-3; TRBD1 agrees at 7 bases. The junction had 13 bases not matched to a gene; V was cut back by 3 bases and J by 6 bases. CDR1 and CDR2 from the germline V gene are SGHNT and YENEEA. CDR3 length: 16 amino acids. For the CDR3, the DNA is TGTGCCAGCAGCTTCTTACCAGGGGGGCTAACCTCTGAAGCTTTCTTT. It encodes CASSFLPGGLTSEAFF.

This clone is a singleton in its sample. The V gene is TRBV5-4, the J gene TRBJ2-7; D is perhaps TRBD2 (5 bases). V was clipped by 0 bases and J by 2 bases, with 12 bases between them. CDR1 is SGHNT and CDR2 is YYREEE in the germline V gene (reference sequence). The CDR3 spans 15 residues. CDR3 DNA sequence: TGTGCCAGCAGCTTGGGTGGGCGGGCCCCCTACGAGCAGTACTTC. Translating it yields CASSLGGRAPYEQYF.

The chain uses TRBV11-2 and TRBJ1-1, with D unclear. The V end lost 2 bases, the J end lost 0 bases, and 7 bases lay between the germline ends. The CDR3 runs 14 residues. Germline V gene lookup returns CDR1 SGHAT and CDR2 FQNNGV. The CDR3 DNA sequence: TGTGCCAGCAGCTTAATTCTTTTGAACACTGAAGCTTTCTTT. This encodes CASSLILLNTEAFF.

This clone was observed a handful of times. The genes are TRBV29-1 and TRBJ2-3; 7 bases match TRBD2. With V trimmed by 6 bases and J by 0 bases, 6 bases remained unmatched. This CDR3 comprises 14 residues. Germline V lookup: CDR1 SQVTM, CDR2 ANQGSEA. The CDR3 region has the DNA TGCAGCGTCGAGAAAGCGGGAAGCACAGATACGCAGTATTTT. Translating gives CSVEKAGSTDTQYF.

The chain carries TRBV30 and TRBJ1-3, with a weak D call TRBD1 (5 bases). The CDR3 has 15 residues. The germline V gene encodes CDR1 GTSNPN and CDR2 SVGIG (reference sequence). Trimming took 4 bases from V and 0 from J, leaving 13 bases between them. The CDR3 protein is CAWMRQLSSGNTIYF. The CDR3 DNA is TGTGCCTGGATGCGACAGCTGAGCTCTGGAAACACCATATATTTT. The full variable domain, in which reference TRBV30 and TRBJ1-3 provide the parts outside the CDR3, is SQTIHQWPATLVQPVGSPLSLECTVEGTSNPNLYWYRQAAGRGLQLLFYSVGIGQISSEVPQNLSASRPQDRQFILSSKKLLLSDSGFYLCAWMRQLSSGNTIYFGEGSWLTVV.

The genes are TRBV12-5 and TRBJ2-7; D unclear. V was cut by 2 bases and J by 6 bases, with 11 bases left in between. Germline V gene lookup returns CDR1 LGHNT and CDR2 FRNRAP. This CDR3 comprises 13 residues. CDR3 sequence: CASGLYPTPEQYF. DNA of the CDR3: TGTGCTAGTGGTTTGTACCCCACTCCCGAGCAGTACTTC.